This T cell receptor beta chain derives from a study of CD8 T cells in ankylosing spondylitis. V dropped 4 bases and J dropped 7; count of bases not matched to a gene: 9. Per germline, CDR1 SGDLS and CDR2 YYNGEE. CDR3 size: 15 residues. A single record per CDR3 protein comes from TCRdb applying MiXCR to the 5' RACE reads. In the table there are tens of thousands of distinct CDR3 sequences, roughly 2.5% of which are singletons. In its sample, this clonotype was seen many times. The sample was blood, either unsorted or a sorted T cell fraction (not recorded which). The clonotype originates from a male donor with ankylosing spondylitis or in good health (not recorded which). The chain links TRBV9 to TRBJ2-2, with 8 bases matching TRBD1. The CDR3: CASSPLRQGNGELFF. In DNA, the CDR3 is TGTGCCAGCAGCCCACTCCGACAGGGGAACGGGGAGCTGTTTTTT.